This TCR beta chain was found in a study of T cells in Graves' hyperthyroidism and ophthalmopathy. RNA transcripts yielded amplified TCR beta CDR3 regions. The HTBI primer set served for first-round RT-PCR of the TCR CDR3. Each CDR3 protein gets one entry after TCRdb re-called the multiplex PCR reads with MiXCR. The sample holds 400,000 to 550,000 distinct CDR3 sequences, around a quarter seen once. CDR1 is LNHDA, CDR2 SQIVND, per germline (reference sequence). This CDR3 spans 16 amino acids. Trimming removed 3 bases from V and 0 bases from J, with 11 bases in between. This clonotype was found a few times.

The sequencing sample was made of blood. This receptor was taken from a woman in her twenties or thirties with Graves' ophthalmopathy. The chain combines TRBV19 with TRBJ2-2; D gene ambiguous. CDR3 DNA: TGTGCCAGTAGTATCGTTGAGCACCCGAACACCGGGGAGCTGTTTTTT. Translation gives CASSIVEHPNTGELFF.